Presented here are 12 T cell receptor beta chains from one specimen sequenced in a study of blood T cell repertoires in COVID-19. Sequencing used immunoSEQ multiplex PCR; TCRdb keeps in-frame clones, though not all of them. The repertoire holds approximately 440,000 clones, about 92% seen once, with about 0.57% in the top ten. The specimen sequenced was PBMCs or T cells enriched from blood (not recorded which). These receptors came from a man in his late teens or twenties who had recovered from COVID-19.

This clone occurred once. The rearrangement uses TRBV4-2 and TRBJ2-2; 9 nucleotides align to TRBD2. Germline V gene lookup returns CDR1 LGHNA and CDR2 YNFKEQ. The V segment lost 1 base and the J segment 3 bases; nucleotides outside the gene matches: 9. The CDR3 runs 18 residues. The CDR3 sequence: CASSQVHAGGPDTGELFF. In DNA form, the CDR3 reads TGTGCCAGCAGCCAAGTTCATGCGGGAGGGCCAGACACCGGGGAGCTGTTTTTT.

The chain combines TRBV6-1 with TRBJ2-5; D is unresolved. CDR3 length equals 13 residues. Germline CDR1 and CDR2: MNHNS and SASEGT. V lost 1 base and J 3 bases, leaving 6 bases between the germline ends. The CDR3 sequence: CASSEVPEETQYF. CDR3 coding DNA: TGTGCCAGCAGTGAAGTTCCCGAAGAGACCCAGTACTTC.

The rearrangement joins TRBV5-6 to TRBJ2-5; possible D gene TRBD2, 6 bases. CDR1 SGHDT and CDR2 YYEEEE come from the germline V gene. This CDR3 spans 14 amino acids. The germline V and J ends were trimmed by 4 bases and 2 bases, with 12 bases remaining between them. CDR3 DNA: TGTGCCAGCAGCGTCGGACGGGGGCAAGAGACCCAGTACTTC. Amino acids: CASSVGRGQETQYF.

The chain is built from TRBV27 and TRBJ1-1; 8 positions match TRBD1. Germline V gene data show CDR1 as MNHEY and CDR2 as SMNVEV (reference sequence). The CDR3 covers 12 residues. Losses at the gene ends were 3 bases for V and 10 bases for J; bases not matched to a gene: 4. CDR3 sequence reads: CASSFGTGRAFF. The CDR3 nucleotides read TGTGCCAGCAGTTTCGGGACAGGCCGAGCTTTCTTT.

This chain uses TRBV28 with TRBJ2-7, with 15 bases lining up with TRBD2. CDR1 is MDHEN, CDR2 SYDVKM, per germline. J lost 0 bases, V lost 6 bases, and 9 bases had no gene match. The CDR3 extends over 18 amino acids. The CDR3 region is CASRRRTSGRAVSYEQYF. CDR3 DNA sequence: TGTGCCAGCAGAAGGCGGACTAGCGGGAGGGCCGTCTCCTACGAGCAGTACTTC.

The chain combines TRBV18 with TRBJ1-5; D uncertain. The V and J ends lost 1 base and 6 bases respectively, with 10 bases between them. The CDR3 covers 14 residues. Germline values: CDR1 KGHSH, CDR2 LQKENI. CDR3 protein: CASSPLLYLQPQHF. CDR3 DNA sequence: TGTGCCAGCTCACCACTCCTCTACCTTCAGCCCCAGCATTTT.

The V call is TRBV30, the J call TRBJ1-1; 7 bases are shared with TRBD1. V lost 4 bases and J lost 1; bases outside the gene matches: 3. The V gene's germline CDR1 is GTSNPN and CDR2 SVGIG (reference sequence). CDR3 size: 13 residues. The CDR3: CAWTRDRNTEAFF. The CDR3 bases are TGTGCCTGGACCAGGGACAGGAACACTGAAGCTTTCTTT.

This chain connects TRBV10-2 to TRBJ1-2; possible D gene TRBD1, 5 bases. The CDR3 is made up of 14 amino acids. V was shortened by 0 bases and J by 4 bases, with 9 bases between the two germline ends. From germline, CDR1 is WSHSY and CDR2 SAAADI. The CDR3 protein is CASSESTASYGYTF. In nucleotides, the CDR3 is TGCGCCAGCAGTGAGTCGACAGCAAGCTATGGCTACACCTTC.

The V call is TRBV4-1, the J call TRBJ2-7; D unresolved. The germline gives CDR1 MGHRA, CDR2 YSYEKL. V dropped 5 bases and J dropped 4 bases, with 18 bases sitting between them. The CDR3 length is 15 residues. CDR3 residues: CASSFRGVAPYEQYF. In nucleotides, the CDR3 is TGCGCCAGCAGCTTCCGAGGAGTGGCTCCTTACGAGCAGTACTTC.

The chain combines TRBV12-3 or TRBV12-4 with TRBJ1-5; D not resolved. This CDR3 is built from 12 residues. Trimming removed 6 bases at V and 6 bases at J, with 9 bases between. The CDR3 DNA reads as TGTGCCAGCAGCCGGGATTTTCAGCCCCAGCATTTT. Residues: CASSRDFQPQHF.

The gene calls are TRBV19 and TRBJ1-4; maybe TRBD1 (6 bases). The CDR3 runs to 15 residues. CDR1 and CDR2 from the germline V gene are LNHDA and SQIVND (reference sequence). The V end lost 3 bases, the J end lost 4 bases, and 12 bases lay between the germline ends. CDR3 region: CASSIPTGNNEKLFF. In DNA form, the CDR3 reads TGTGCCAGTAGTATCCCGACAGGCAATAATGAAAAACTGTTTTTT.

This chain connects TRBV5-1 to TRBJ1-2; D is perhaps TRBD1 (5 bases). The CDR3 contains 15 residues. V was clipped by 1 base and J by 2 bases, with 12 bases between them. Germline values: CDR1 SGHRS, CDR2 YFSETQ. CDR3 region: CASSLKEGANYGYTF. The CDR3 coding sequence is TGCGCCAGCAGCTTGAAGGAAGGGGCGAACTATGGCTACACCTTC.